Sequencing of this TCR beta chain was carried out in a study of cytomegalovirus exposure and HLA in healthy donors. Study-wide findings and caveats: Analyzed later, most CMV-associated TCR beta chains appeared HLA-restricted. In vitro experiments confirmed that three CMV-associated chains were specific for CMV antigens.

Researchers ran the PCR with 60 Vbeta and 13 Jbeta primers. Sequencing used immunoSEQ multiplex PCR; TCRdb keeps in-frame clones, though not all of them. The profile shows roughly 120,000 clones, over 70% of them singletons. Trimming removed 4 bases at V and 4 bases at J, with 7 bases between. This CDR3 spans 12 amino acids. The germline V gene has CDR1 MDHEN and CDR2 SYDVKM. For this clone: Its antigen is as yet unknown.

Source material: PBMCs. V and J are TRBV28 and TRBJ1-2, with D perhaps matching TRBD1 (5 bases). This clonotype was obtained from a woman aged 40 to 49 in good health and CMV-seropositive. CDR3 amino acids: CASSSDTYGYTF. Here the CDR3 DNA reads TGTGCCAGCAGTTCGGACACCTATGGCTACACCTTC.